These T cell receptor beta chains were read from a single sample in a study of OX40 agonist ivuxolimab in advanced cancers. The method was immunoSEQ multiplex PCR; TCRdb's version includes in-frame clones alone and lacks a portion of them. This table holds tens of thousands of clones, approximately 90% found once. Specimen: CD4+ or CD8+ T cells sorted from blood, collected in a trial of the OX40 agonist ivuxolimab. These receptors were taken from an adult with an advanced solid tumor such as melanoma, head and neck, liver or kidney cancer. Both conserved end residues are part of each CDR3. A D gene is named only where the DNA matches it firmly. Clone size is given for some rows only: seen once, a few or many times, or a class if the clone is expanded.

TRBV5-6	.	TRBJ2-7	.	TGTGCCAGCAGCCCTTCTTCGGGCGGAGTCTACGAGCAGTACTTC	CASSPSSGGVYEQYF
TRBV18	.	TRBJ2-7	.	TGTGCCAGCTCACCAGTTGAGTGGAGTGTCCCCACCTACGAGCAGTACTTC	CASSPVEWSVPTYEQYF
TRBV19	.	TRBJ1-2	.	TGTGCCAGTAGTATCCCTGGGACAAGATATGGCTACACCTTC	CASSIPGTRYGYTF
TRBV5-8	.	TRBJ1-5	.	TGTGCCAGCAGTCCTAAGATTGGCAGGGATCAGCCCCAGCATTTT	CASSPKIGRDQPQHF
TRBV10-2	TRBD2	TRBJ2-5	.	TGCGCCAGTCTAGCGGGAGGCAGGGAGACCCAGTACTTC	CASLAGGRETQYF
TRBV5-6	.	TRBJ2-5	.	TGTGCCAGCAGCTTGGTAGGAGGGGAGACCCAGTACTTC	CASSLVGGETQYF
TRBV29-1	TRBD1	TRBJ1-1	once	TGCAGCGTGACAGGGCCTATGAACACTGAAGCTTTCTTT	CSVTGPMNTEAFF
TRBV30	.	TRBJ2-1	.	TGTGCCTTCCTCGGGGTTGGCAATGAGCAGTTCTTC	CAFLGVGNEQFF
TRBV7-9	TRBD1	TRBJ2-2	.	TGTGCCAGCAGCTTAGTAAAGGGACAGGGGATCACCGGGGAGCTGTTTTTT	CASSLVKGQGITGELFF
TRBV7-2	.	TRBJ1-4	.	TGTGCCAGCAGCTTAGCCCGCGGGGCGGGAACTAATGAAAAACTGTTTTTT	CASSLARGAGTNEKLFF
TRBV7-2	.	TRBJ2-7	.	TGTGCCAGCACCACAGGGAGCGTTGTCAACTACGAGCAGTACTTC	CASTTGSVVNYEQYF
TRBV7-3	TRBD2	TRBJ2-3	.	TGTGCCAGCAGCTCCGGACTAGCGGGTGGTACGCAGTATTTT	CASSSGLAGGTQYF
TRBV4-3	TRBD1	TRBJ1-5	few	TGCGCCAGCAGCCATGCACAGGGGGTGGGTCAGCCCCAGCATTTT	CASSHAQGVGQPQHF
TRBV14	.	TRBJ2-7	.	TGTGCCAGCAGCCGTGTTGGGGGTCTATACGAGCAGTACTTC	CASSRVGGLYEQYF
TRBV5-4	.	TRBJ2-7	.	TGTGCCAGCAGCTTGGCGGGATCGAGTCGGGCCTCCTACGAGCAGTACTTC	CASSLAGSSRASYEQYF
TRBV7-2	.	TRBJ1-2	few	TGTGCCAGCAGCTTAGGGGGGAACTATGGCTACACCTTC	CASSLGGNYGYTF
TRBV10-3	.	TRBJ2-5	.	TGTGCCATCAGCGAGAGGGGGGACGGGATCGGTGGGACCCAGTACTTC	CAISERGDGIGGTQYF
TRBV15	.	TRBJ1-1	.	TGTGCCACCAGCAGAACCCAGGCGATTCGCACTGAAGCTTTCTTT	CATSRTQAIRTEAFF
TRBV5-6	TRBD2	TRBJ2-1	.	TGTGCCAGCAGGGGGACTAGCGGGAGTAGAGATGAGCAGTTCTTC	CASRGTSGSRDEQFF
TRBV21-1	.	TRBJ1-2	.	TGTGCCAGCAGCAAAGTGCCGGGACAGGGCCGATATGGCTACACCTTC	CASSKVPGQGRYGYTF
TRBV27	TRBD1	TRBJ1-5	.	TGTGCCAGCAGTTCCTACGGAACGGGTCTCCCAGCCGGGACAGGGGGCAATCAGCCCCAGCATTTT	CASSSYGTGLPAGTGGNQPQHF
TRBV19	.	TRBJ1-1	.	TGTGCCAGTAGTATAGATCGTGGTAACGCTTTCTTT	CASSIDRGNAFF
TRBV25-1	.	TRBJ1-1	.	TGTGCCAGCAGTGAAGTTTCTGAAGCTTTCTTT	CASSEVSEAFF
TRBV10-3	.	TRBJ2-5	.	TGTGCCATCAGTGAGTCGATGGTGGGAGAGACCCAGTACTTC	CAISESMVGETQYF
TRBV9	.	TRBJ2-5	.	TGTGCCAGCAGCGAAAACGCCATGTACCAAGAGACCCAGTACTTC	CASSENAMYQETQYF
TRBV5-1	.	TRBJ2-1	.	TGCGCCAGCAGCTTTCGACCAGACAATGAGCAGTTCTTC	CASSFRPDNEQFF
TRBV9	.	TRBJ2-2	.	TGTGCCAGCAGCCCAGGGTGGTGGGACACCGGGGAGCTGTTTTTT	CASSPGWWDTGELFF
TRBV4-1	TRBD2	TRBJ2-1	.	TGCGCCAGCAGGGCGGCTAGCGGGAGGCATGACAATGAGCAGTTCTTC	CASRAASGRHDNEQFF
TRBV28	.	TRBJ2-7	.	TGTGCCAGCAGGACGGGCGGCACCTACGAGCAGTACTTC	CASRTGGTYEQYF
TRBV5-1	TRBD1	TRBJ2-7	.	TGCGCCAGCAGCCTCTCCGGACAGGCCACCTGGGAGCAGTACTTC	CASSLSGQATWEQYF
TRBV16	.	TRBJ1-4	.	TGTGCCAGCAGCAGGGAGCTCAATGAAAAACTGTTTTTT	CASSRELNEKLFF
TRBV7-9	.	TRBJ1-3	once	TGTGCCAGCAGCTTAATCGGGACAAACACCATATATTTT	CASSLIGTNTIYF
TRBV27	.	TRBJ1-6	.	TGTGCCAGCAGTTCCGCAGCCTCCTATAATTCACCCCTCCACTTT	CASSSAASYNSPLHF
TRBV29-1	TRBD1	TRBJ2-7	.	TGCAGCGTTGTGGGACAGGGCCCCTACGAGCAGTACTTC	CSVVGQGPYEQYF
TRBV28	.	TRBJ2-4	.	TGTGCCAGCAGTTTAGGAGGGGGAAACATTCAGTACTTC	CASSLGGGNIQYF
TRBV27	TRBD2	TRBJ2-5	.	TGTGCCAGCAGTTTTAGAGCTAGCGGGAGGACGGAGACCCAGTACTTC	CASSFRASGRTETQYF
TRBV9	TRBD2	TRBJ2-3	few	TGTGCCAGCAGCTTCCGTGGAGCGGGAGGGGGCACAGATACGCAGTATTTT	CASSFRGAGGGTDTQYF
TRBV7-3	TRBD1	TRBJ1-1	.	TGTGCCAGCAGCTTCCTAGGACAGGGTAACACTGAAGCTTTCTTT	CASSFLGQGNTEAFF
TRBV30	.	TRBJ2-5	.	TGTGCCTGGAGTGTAGGGGGATGGGCAGAGACCCAGTACTTC	CAWSVGGWAETQYF
TRBV5-1	.	TRBJ2-1	.	TGCGCCAGCAGCTTCGGGAAACAGAATGAGCAGTTCTTC	CASSFGKQNEQFF
TRBV25-1	.	TRBJ1-1	.	TGTGCCAGCATCCAGGACACGAACACTGAAGCTTTCTTT	CASIQDTNTEAFF
TRBV6-6	TRBD2	TRBJ2-3	.	TGTGCCAGCAGACTTAGCGGGAGGGGCCCAGATACGCAGTATTTT	CASRLSGRGPDTQYF
TRBV18	TRBD2	TRBJ2-7	.	TGTGCCAGCTCACCTTCATTAGCGGGCCAGCACTCCTACGAGCAGTACTTC	CASSPSLAGQHSYEQYF
TRBV28	.	TRBJ2-1	.	TGTGCCAGCAGTCCCAACTCCGGGACCCCCTACAATGAGCAGTTCTTC	CASSPNSGTPYNEQFF
TRBV27	TRBD1	TRBJ2-7	.	TGTGCCAGCAGCAAGACAGGGGTTGGGTACGAGCAGTACTTC	CASSKTGVGYEQYF
TRBV9	.	TRBJ2-3	.	TGTGCCAGCAGCGTAGAGGTCTTCTACACAGATACGCAGTATTTT	CASSVEVFYTDTQYF
TRBV7-3	.	TRBJ2-2	.	TGTGCCAGCAGGGTTAACAGGGGCGGCATCGGGAGTGTCGGGGAGCTGTTTTTT	CASRVNRGGIGSVGELFF
TRBV18	TRBD1	TRBJ2-2	.	TGTGCCAGCTCACAACAGACAGGGACGAACACCGGGGAGCTGTTTTTT	CASSQQTGTNTGELFF
TRBV18	.	TRBJ1-1	.	TGTGCCAGCTCACCAGCGGGGGGCGCGGTCACTGAAGCTTTCTTT	CASSPAGGAVTEAFF
TRBV5-1	.	TRBJ2-1	.	TGCGCCAGCAGCTTGGAGGGGGGCTTTCGCAATGAGCAGTTCTTC	CASSLEGGFRNEQFF
TRBV30	.	TRBJ1-2	.	TGTGCCTGGAGCGGCCCGCGAGGGGACTCGACTCACTATGGCTACACCTTC	CAWSGPRGDSTHYGYTF
TRBV5-1	.	TRBJ2-7	.	TGCGCCAGCAGCTTCGGCCCCAGCGGTTACGAGCAGTACTTC	CASSFGPSGYEQYF